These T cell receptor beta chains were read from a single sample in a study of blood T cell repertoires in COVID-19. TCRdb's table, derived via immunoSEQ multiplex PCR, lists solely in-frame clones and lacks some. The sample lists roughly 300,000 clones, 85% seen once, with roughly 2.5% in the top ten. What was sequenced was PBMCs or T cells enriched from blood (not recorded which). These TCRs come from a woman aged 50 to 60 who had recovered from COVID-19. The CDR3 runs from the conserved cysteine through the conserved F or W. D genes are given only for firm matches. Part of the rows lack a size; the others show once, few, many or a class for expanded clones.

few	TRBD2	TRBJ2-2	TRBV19	TGTGCCAGTAGCCCCCTAGCGGGATCCACCGGGGAGCTGTTTTTT	CASSPLAGSTGELFF
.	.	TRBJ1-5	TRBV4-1	TGCGCCAGCAGCATACGACAGGCAACCAATCAGCCCCAGCATTTT	CASSIRQATNQPQHF
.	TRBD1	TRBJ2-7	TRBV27	TGTGCCAGCAGTACCTGGACAGGGGCGAATCCCTACGAGCAGTACTTC	CASSTWTGANPYEQYF
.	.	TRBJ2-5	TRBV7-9	TGTGCCAGCAGCCTTAGCGGCCAAGAGACCCAGTACTTC	CASSLSGQETQYF
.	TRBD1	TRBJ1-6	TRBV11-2	TGTGCCAGCAGGCTTAACCCCCTAGGGGGCCGGAATTCACCCCTCCACTTT	CASRLNPLGGRNSPLHF
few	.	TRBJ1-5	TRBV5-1	TGCGCCAGCAGCTTGGAGGCAGGGGCTAATCAGCCCCAGCATTTT	CASSLEAGANQPQHF
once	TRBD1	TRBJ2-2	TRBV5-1	TGCGCCAGCAGCTCCCAGTTAGACAGGGTCACCGGGGAGCTGTTTTTT	CASSSQLDRVTGELFF
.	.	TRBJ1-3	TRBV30	TGTGCCTGGAAACAAAATGGAAACACCATATATTTT	CAWKQNGNTIYF
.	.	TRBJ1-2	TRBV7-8	TGTGCCAGCAGCTTAGTACGGGGGGCCTACGGCTACACCTTC	CASSLVRGAYGYTF
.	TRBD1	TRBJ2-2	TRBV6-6	TGTGCCAGCAGCCCGGGACAGGGGACGACCGGGGAGCTGTTTTTT	CASSPGQGTTGELFF
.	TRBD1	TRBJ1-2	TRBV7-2	TGTGCCAGCAGCTTAGCCCGGACAGGGACTACCTATGGCTACACCTTC	CASSLARTGTTYGYTF
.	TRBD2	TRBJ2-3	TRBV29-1	TGCAGCGGTTCGTGGGCGGGAGGGCCGCAAGATACGCAGTATTTT	CSGSWAGGPQDTQYF
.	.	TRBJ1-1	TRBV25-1	TGTGCCAGCAGTGGAACTGGCAGGGGCACTGAAGCTTTCTTT	CASSGTGRGTEAFF
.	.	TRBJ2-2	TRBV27	TGTGCCAGCAGTTTGTGGGGGGTTGGCACCGGGGAGCTGTTTTTT	CASSLWGVGTGELFF
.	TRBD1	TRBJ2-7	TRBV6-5	TGTGCCAGCAGTACGCCTCGGACAGGGCCAGGCGAGCAGTACTTC	CASSTPRTGPGEQYF
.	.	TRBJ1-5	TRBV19	TGTGCCAGTAGTTTGTTGTGGAAGGGAGAGAGCAATCAGCCCCAGCATTTT	CASSLLWKGESNQPQHF
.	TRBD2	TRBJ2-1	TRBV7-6	TGTGCCAGCAGCCCTCTAGCGGCCCGAAATGAGCAGTTCTTC	CASSPLAARNEQFF
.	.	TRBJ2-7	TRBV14	TGTGCCAGCAGCCTTGACACCTACGAGCAGTACTTC	CASSLDTYEQYF
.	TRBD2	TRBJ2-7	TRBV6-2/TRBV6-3	TGTGCCAGCAGTTACAGCCTAGCGGGAGTTGGCGAGCAGTACTTC	CASSYSLAGVGEQYF
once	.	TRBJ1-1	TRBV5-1	TGCGCCAGCAGCCCCACGGGGGGAGGTACTGAAGCTTTCTTT	CASSPTGGGTEAFF
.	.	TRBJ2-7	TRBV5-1	TGCGCCAGCAGCTTGGTAGGGGCCGAGCAGTACTTC	CASSLVGAEQYF
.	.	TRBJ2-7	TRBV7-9	TGTGCCAGCAGCTTAGGCGCCTACGAGCAGTACTTC	CASSLGAYEQYF
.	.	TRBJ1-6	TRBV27	TGTGCCAGCAGTTTCGGAGGTAATTCACCCCTCCACTTT	CASSFGGNSPLHF
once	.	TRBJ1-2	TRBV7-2	TGTGCCAGCAGCATTACGCCAGGGGCCGTTGGTGGCTACACCTTC	CASSITPGAVGGYTF
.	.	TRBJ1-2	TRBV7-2	TGTGCCAGCAGCTTGACCGGGACTCCATATGGCTACACCTTC	CASSLTGTPYGYTF
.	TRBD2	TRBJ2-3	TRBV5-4	TGTGCCAGCAGCCGTACCGGGGGGGGGAACACAGATACGCAGTATTTT	CASSRTGGGNTDTQYF
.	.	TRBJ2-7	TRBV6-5	TGTGCCAGCGGACAGATCTACGAGCAGTACTTC	CASGQIYEQYF
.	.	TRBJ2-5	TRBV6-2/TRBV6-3	TGTGCCAGCAGCGGGGCAGGGCGGGAGACCCAGTACTTC	CASSGAGRETQYF
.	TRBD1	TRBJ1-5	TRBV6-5	TGTGCCAGCAGACCCGACAGGGAAAAAGGACAGCCCCAGCATTTT	CASRPDREKGQPQHF
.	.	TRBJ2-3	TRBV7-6	TGTGCCAGCAGCAAGGGACTTCTCGCCGATACGCAGTATTTT	CASSKGLLADTQYF
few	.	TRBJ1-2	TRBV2	TGTGCCAGCAGTCCAACAGGGAACTATGGCTACACCTTC	CASSPTGNYGYTF
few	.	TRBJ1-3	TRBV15	TGTGCCACCAGCACTCGGGACACCTTCGGAAACACCATATATTTT	CATSTRDTFGNTIYF
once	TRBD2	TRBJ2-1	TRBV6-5	TGTGCCAGCAGCGGGGGGGTGGACAATGAGCAGTTCTTC	CASSGGVDNEQFF
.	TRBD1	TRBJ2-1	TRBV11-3	TGTGCCAGCAGCTTAGCAGGACAGGGCTCCTACAATGAGCAGTTCTTC	CASSLAGQGSYNEQFF
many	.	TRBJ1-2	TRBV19	TGTGCCAGTAGTACCTCGGTCGTCTATGGCTACACCTTC	CASSTSVVYGYTF
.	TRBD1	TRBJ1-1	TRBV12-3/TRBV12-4	TGTGCCAGCAGTTCGACAGGGGCGAGTGAAGCTTTCTTT	CASSSTGASEAFF
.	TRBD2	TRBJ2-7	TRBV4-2	TGTGCCAGCAGCCATGCAAGCGGGGCTTTCTCCTACGAGCAGTACTTC	CASSHASGAFSYEQYF
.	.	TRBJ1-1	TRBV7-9	TGTGCCAGCACCGCGGGTCTGAACACTGAAGCTTTCTTT	CASTAGLNTEAFF
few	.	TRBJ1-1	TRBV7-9	TGTGCCAGCAGCTTAGCGCTGGGGGGAGCTGAAGCTTTCTTT	CASSLALGGAEAFF
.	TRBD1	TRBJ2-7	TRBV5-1	TGCGCCAGCAGCCCCCGGGACAGGGCCTACGAGCAGTACTTC	CASSPRDRAYEQYF
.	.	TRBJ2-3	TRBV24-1	TGTGCCACCAGTGGGAGAAGCACAGATACGCAGTATTTT	CATSGRSTDTQYF
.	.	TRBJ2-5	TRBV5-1	TGCGCCAGCAGCGCGGACACCCAAGAGACCCAGTACTTC	CASSADTQETQYF
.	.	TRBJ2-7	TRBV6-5	TGTGCCAGCAGTTCCAGTGCGGTATCCTACGAGCAGTACTTC	CASSSSAVSYEQYF
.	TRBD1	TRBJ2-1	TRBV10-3	TGTGCCATCAGTGAGTATTACGGGACAGGGGGCGGACCGGACAATGAGCAGTTCTTC	CAISEYYGTGGGPDNEQFF
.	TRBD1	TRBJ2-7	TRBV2	TGTGCCAGCAACTCGGGACAGGGGGTGGGCGAGCAGTACTTC	CASNSGQGVGEQYF
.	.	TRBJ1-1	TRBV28	TGTGCCAGCAGTTCGACCCAGGGAGCTTTCTTT	CASSSTQGAFF
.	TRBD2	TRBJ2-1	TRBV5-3	TGTGCCAGAAGCGTGCTTGGCGGGAGGGTCCCAAGCTCCTACAATGAGCAGTTCTTC	CARSVLGGRVPSSYNEQFF
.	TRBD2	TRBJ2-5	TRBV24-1	TGTGCCACCAGTGCCACTAGCGAAGAGACCCAGTACTTC	CATSATSEETQYF
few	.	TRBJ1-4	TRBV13	TGTGCCAGCAGCCTTACAGGGTTTCATGAAAAACTGTTTTTT	CASSLTGFHEKLFF
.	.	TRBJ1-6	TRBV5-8	TGTGCCAGCAGCTTCCGAAGTTCTAGCTCCTATAATTCACCCCTCCACTTT	CASSFRSSSSYNSPLHF
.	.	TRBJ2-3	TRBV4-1	TGCGCCAGCAGCCAAGTTAGCGGATACACAGATACGCAGTATTTT	CASSQVSGYTDTQYF
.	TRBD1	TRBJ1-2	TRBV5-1	TGCGCCAGCCGGGACAGGCCATCCCCCAACTATGGCTACACCTTC	CASRDRPSPNYGYTF
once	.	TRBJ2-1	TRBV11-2	TGTGCCAGCAGCTACTCTAGCTCCTACAATGAGCAGTTCTTC	CASSYSSSYNEQFF